Each of the 15 T cell receptor beta chains below was sequenced from the same sample in a study of blood T cells in healthy people across ages. PCR was performed a second time for about 6 to 12 cycles using a sample-barcoded 5' primer and a J-beta primer mix. TCRdb recomputed calls from the 5' RACE reads with MiXCR, one row per CDR3 protein. The sample carries some 760,000 distinct CDR3 sequences, more than 20% recorded once. In addition, the sample was reused for a study of T cells of mothers and their children.

The sequencing input was blood. These receptors came from a boy under 18 in good health.

This clonotype was seen a few times. The chain combines TRBV6-1 with TRBJ2-3; no reliable D call. The CDR3 sequence is 11 residues long. Germline V gene sequence: CDR1 MNHNS, CDR2 SASEGT. The V gene lost 5 bases and the J gene lost 4 bases, with 4 bases spanning the gap. The CDR3 here is CASSNADTQYF. In nucleotides, the CDR3 is TGTGCCAGCAGTAATGCAGATACGCAGTATTTT.

This clonotype was recorded only once. The V call is TRBV28, the J call TRBJ1-2; D call uncertain. Trimming removed 2 bases at V and 1 base at J, with 17 bases between. This CDR3 has 17 residues. The V gene's germline CDR1 is MDHEN and CDR2 SYDVKM. The CDR3 here is CASSLRLYEGNNYGYTF. CDR3 DNA sequence: TGTGCCAGCAGTTTACGCCTCTACGAGGGAAATAACTATGGCTACACCTTC.

The V call is TRBV12-3 or TRBV12-4, the J call TRBJ2-7, with D hard to call. The CDR3 is 11 amino acids. The V gene lost 1 base and the J gene lost 6 bases, with 4 bases spanning the gap. The CDR3 bases are TGTGCCAGCAGTTTAGAACTCGAGCAGTACTTC. It encodes CASSLELEQYF.

The chain couples TRBV20-1 to TRBJ2-3; possible D gene TRBD2, 6 bases. CDR3 length equals 15 residues. V lost 0 bases and J 2 bases, leaving 12 bases between the germline ends. Germline V CDR1 and CDR2: DFQATT, SNEGSKA (reference sequence). The CDR3 sequence: CSARDGRGYTDTQYF. DNA of the CDR3: TGCAGTGCTAGAGATGGGCGGGGCTACACAGATACGCAGTATTTT.

CDR3 nucleotide sequence: TGCAGTGCTAGACAAATCGAGACAGCTATTCAGTACTTC. It codes for CSARQIETAIQYF. This chain connects TRBV20-1 to TRBJ2-4; tentative D call: TRBD1 (5 bases). V dropped 2 bases and J dropped 10 bases, with 15 bases sitting between them. Per germline, CDR1 DFQATT and CDR2 SNEGSKA (reference sequence). This CDR3 is built from 13 residues.

The chain links TRBV18 to TRBJ2-5; D is possibly TRBD2 (5 bases). Per the germline V gene, CDR1 is KGHSH and CDR2 is LQKENI. The V gene lost 3 bases and the J gene lost 5 bases, with 10 bases spanning the gap. This CDR3 contains 13 residues. The CDR3: CASSPTPGETQYF. DNA for the CDR3: TGTGCCAGCTCACCCACACCGGGGGAGACCCAGTACTTC.

At least ten counts were recorded for this clonotype. As DNA, the CDR3 is TGTGCCAGCAGTTACCCGCCGGGAACCTTAGAGACCCAGTACTTC. It specifies CASSYPPGTLETQYF. This sequence joins TRBV6-6 and TRBJ2-5, with D tentatively TRBD2 (5 bases). CDR1 MNHNY and CDR2 SVGAGI come from the germline V gene (reference sequence). V shed 2 bases and J shed 4 bases, with 14 bases lying between them. The CDR3 is 15 amino acids.

In this sample, this clonotype turned up a few times. V and J are TRBV4-1 and TRBJ2-7; D perhaps matches TRBD1 (6 bases). The V gene lost 1 base and the J gene lost 4 bases, with 11 bases spanning the gap. Germline CDR1 reads MGHRA; CDR2 reads YSYEKL. This CDR3 is 14 amino acids long. The CDR3 protein is CASSQAGTQYEQYF. The CDR3 DNA sequence: TGCGCCAGCAGCCAAGCCGGGACACAGTACGAGCAGTACTTC.

This clonotype was recorded a few times. The chain employs TRBV20-1 and TRBJ1-2, with D possibly being TRBD1 (5 bases). The CDR3 consists of 13 residues. CDR1 is DFQATT and CDR2 is SNEGSKA in the germline V gene (reference sequence). V dropped 3 bases and J dropped 3 bases, with 11 bases sitting between them. The CDR3 reads CSAREPGDYGYTF. In DNA form, the CDR3 reads TGCAGTGCTAGGGAGCCGGGGGACTATGGCTACACCTTC.

This clonotype was recorded only once. The V and J genes are TRBV7-2 and TRBJ2-4, with 7 bases that match TRBD1. The germline gives CDR1 SGHTA, CDR2 FQGNSA. The CDR3 is 14 residues long. With 2 bases clipped from V and 5 bases from J, the junction kept 3 bases outside the gene matches. The DNA for the CDR3 is TGTGCCAGCAGCTTAAACACAGGGGAAAACATTCAGTACTTC. This sequence encodes CASSLNTGENIQYF.

This clonotype was counted a single time. V usage is TRBV15 and J usage is TRBJ2-7, with D possibly matching TRBD1 (6 bases). Germline-derived CDR1 and CDR2 are LNHNV and YYDKDF (reference sequence). The CDR3 runs 14 residues. V was clipped by 6 bases and J by 4 bases, with 16 bases between them. This chain's CDR3 is CATSYSTGTYEQYF. The CDR3 DNA reads as TGTGCCACCAGTTATTCTACAGGGACATACGAGCAGTACTTC.

This clonotype was seen ten or more times. J is TRBJ2-1 and V is TRBV7-2; unclear D gene. There are 13 residues in the CDR3. Germline V lookup: CDR1 SGHTA, CDR2 FQGNSA. V lost 6 bases to trimming and J lost 3 bases, with 9 bases between them. This CDR3 reads CASSLDLYNEQFF. CDR3 coding DNA: TGTGCCAGCAGTTTGGACCTCTACAATGAGCAGTTCTTC.

V is TRBV2 and J is TRBJ2-5, with 13 bases identical to TRBD2. Germline trimming cut 7 bases from V and 4 bases from J; bases unmatched to any gene: 9. This CDR3 region has 16 residues. Germline V gives CDR1 SNHLY, CDR2 FYNNEI. As DNA, the CDR3 is TGTGCCAGCAAGAATAGACTAGCGGGGGGTGGAGAGACCCAGTACTTC. Amino acid sequence: CASKNRLAGGGETQYF.

The genes are TRBV7-6 and TRBJ1-3; tentatively, D is TRBD1 (5 bases). Germline V gene lookup returns CDR1 SGHVS and CDR2 FNYEAQ. The CDR3 sequence is 15 residues long. Trimming left V 7 bases short and J 0 bases short, with 13 bases between. The DNA of the CDR3 is TGTGCCAGCACCCCACAGGAGCTCTCTGGAAACACCATATATTTT. Protein sequence: CASTPQELSGNTIYF.

The J gene is TRBJ2-5, the V gene TRBV5-7; maybe TRBD1 (5 bases). TRBV5-7 is an open reading frame whose function is uncertain. V dropped 7 bases and J dropped 5 bases, with 12 bases sitting between them. This CDR3 comprises 12 residues. CDR3 sequence (DNA): TGTGCCAGCTGGGCAGGGTACGAGACCCAGTACTTC. Translating it yields CASWAGYETQYF.